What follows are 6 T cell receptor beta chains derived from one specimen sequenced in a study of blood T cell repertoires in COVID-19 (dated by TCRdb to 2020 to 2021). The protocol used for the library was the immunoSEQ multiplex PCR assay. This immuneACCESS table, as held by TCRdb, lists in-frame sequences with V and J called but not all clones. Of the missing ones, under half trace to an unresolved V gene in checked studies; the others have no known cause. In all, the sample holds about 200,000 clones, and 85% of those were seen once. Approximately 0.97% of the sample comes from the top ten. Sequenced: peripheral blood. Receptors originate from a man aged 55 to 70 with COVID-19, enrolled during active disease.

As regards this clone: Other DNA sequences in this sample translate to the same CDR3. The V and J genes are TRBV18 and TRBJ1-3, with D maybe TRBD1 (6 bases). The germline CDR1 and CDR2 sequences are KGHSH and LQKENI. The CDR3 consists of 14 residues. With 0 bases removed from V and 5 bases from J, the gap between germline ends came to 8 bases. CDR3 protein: CASSPPQGRNTIYF. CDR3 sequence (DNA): TGTGCCAGCTCACCACCCCAGGGGAGAAACACCATATATTTT. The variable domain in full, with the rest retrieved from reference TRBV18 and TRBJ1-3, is NAGVMQNPRHLVRRRGQEARLRCSPMKGHSHVYWYRQLPEEGLKFMVYLQKENIIDESGMPKERFSAEFPKEGPSILRIQQVVRGDSAAYFCASSPPQGRNTIYFGEGSWLTVV.

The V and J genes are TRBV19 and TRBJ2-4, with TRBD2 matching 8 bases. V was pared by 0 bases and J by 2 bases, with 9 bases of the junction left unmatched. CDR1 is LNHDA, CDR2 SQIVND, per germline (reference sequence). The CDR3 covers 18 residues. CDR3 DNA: TGTGCCAGTAGTATAGATCTTGGCGGGAGGTCGACCAAAAACATTCAGTACTTC. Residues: CASSIDLGGRSTKNIQYF.

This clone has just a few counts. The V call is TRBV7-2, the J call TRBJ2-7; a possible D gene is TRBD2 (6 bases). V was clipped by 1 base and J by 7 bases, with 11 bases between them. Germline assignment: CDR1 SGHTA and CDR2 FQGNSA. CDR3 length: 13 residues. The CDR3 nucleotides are TGTGCCAGCAGCTTAGAAGCCCGGGGGGAGCAGTACTTC. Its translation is CASSLEARGEQYF.

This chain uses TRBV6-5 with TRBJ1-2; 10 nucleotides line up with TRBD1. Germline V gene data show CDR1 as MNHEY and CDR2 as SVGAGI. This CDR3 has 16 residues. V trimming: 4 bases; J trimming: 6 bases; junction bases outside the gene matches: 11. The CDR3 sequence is CASSSGGDRGDDGYTF. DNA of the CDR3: TGTGCCAGCAGTTCGGGGGGGGACAGGGGAGACGATGGCTACACCTTC.

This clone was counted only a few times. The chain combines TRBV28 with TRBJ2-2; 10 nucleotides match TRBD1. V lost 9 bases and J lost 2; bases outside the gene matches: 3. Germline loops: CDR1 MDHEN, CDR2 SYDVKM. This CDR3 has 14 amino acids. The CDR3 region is CASRQGANTGELFF. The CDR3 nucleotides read TGTGCCAGTCGACAGGGGGCTAACACCGGGGAGCTGTTTTTT.

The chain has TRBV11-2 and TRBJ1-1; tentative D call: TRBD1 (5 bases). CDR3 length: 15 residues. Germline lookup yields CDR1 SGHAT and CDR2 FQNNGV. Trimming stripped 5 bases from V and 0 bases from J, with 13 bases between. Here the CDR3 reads CASSQWGTVNTEAFF. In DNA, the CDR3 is TGTGCCAGCAGCCAATGGGGCACGGTGAACACTGAAGCTTTCTTT.